A selection of T cell receptor beta chains follows, all from one sample in a study of regulatory T cells in long-lasting Graves disease. Each CDR3 protein gets one entry after TCRdb re-called the multiplex PCR reads with MiXCR. The repertoire holds roughly 400,000 distinct CDR3 sequences, 21% seen once, with approximately 14% in the top ten. The sequenced sample was peripheral blood mononuclear cells (PBMCs), obtained when the disease was refractory, from a patient treated with antithyroid drugs. The receptors here all came from a female donor with Graves disease. Both conserved end residues are part of each CDR3. A D gene is named only where the DNA matches it firmly. Where a row states a size, it is once, few, many or the class of an expanded clone; other rows omit it.

size: many; D: NA; J: TRBJ1-6; length: 15; V: TRBV7-9; DNA: TGTGCCAGCAGCTTAACCACAGACGTTAGGTCACCCCTCCACTTT; CDR3: CASSLTTDVRSPLHF
size: NA; D: NA; J: TRBJ2-1; length: 12; V: TRBV30; DNA: TGTGCCTGGAGTGTAGGTGTAAATGAGCAGTTCTTC; CDR3: CAWSVGVNEQFF
size: NA; D: NA; J: TRBJ1-1; length: 13; V: TRBV5-6; DNA: TGTGCCAGCAGCTTTGGTGGGGAGGAGGAAGCTTTCTTT; CDR3: CASSFGGEEEAFF
size: few; D: NA; J: TRBJ1-4; length: 14; V: TRBV19; DNA: TGTGCCAGTACCCGTTTAGGGGCGCAAGAAAAACTGTTTTTT; CDR3: CASTRLGAQEKLFF
size: many; D: NA; J: TRBJ1-1; length: 15; V: TRBV12-3/TRBV12-4; DNA: TGTGCCAGCATTATCCGTCCAGGGACGAGCACTGAAGCTTTCTTT; CDR3: CASIIRPGTSTEAFF
size: few; D: NA; J: TRBJ2-3; length: 13; V: TRBV6-2/TRBV6-3; DNA: TGTGCCAGCAGTTCCCCCGGGCACCATACGCAGTATTTT; CDR3: CASSSPGHHTQYF
size: NA; D: NA; J: TRBJ2-3; length: 14; V: TRBV12-3/TRBV12-4; DNA: TGTGCCAGCAGTTTACCAATCCAGACAGATACGCAGTATTTT; CDR3: CASSLPIQTDTQYF
size: NA; D: NA; J: TRBJ2-7; length: 13; V: TRBV10-2; DNA: TGCGCCAGCAGTACGGCGGAGGAATACGAGCAGTACTTC; CDR3: CASSTAEEYEQYF
size: once; D: NA; J: TRBJ2-7; length: 16; V: TRBV18; DNA: TGTGCCAGCTCACCCGTTCTAGCGACCGACCTCTACGAGCAGTACTTC; CDR3: CASSPVLATDLYEQYF
size: NA; D: TRBD1; J: TRBJ2-1; length: 17; V: TRBV12-3/TRBV12-4; DNA: TGTGCCAGCAGTTCCCAGACAGGGGGTGGCGTGCACAATGAGCAGTTCTTC; CDR3: CASSSQTGGGVHNEQFF
size: few; D: TRBD2; J: TRBJ2-7; length: 17; V: TRBV19; DNA: TGTGCCAGTAGTATTCGACTAGCGGGAGGAGTCTCCTACGAGCAGTACTTC; CDR3: CASSIRLAGGVSYEQYF
size: NA; D: NA; J: TRBJ1-5; length: 18; V: TRBV15; DNA: TGTGCCACCAGCAGAGAAGGTGAGACTCGGAGGAGCAATCAGCCCCAGCATTTT; CDR3: CATSREGETRRSNQPQHF
size: many; D: NA; J: TRBJ2-7; length: 14; V: TRBV28; DNA: TGTGCCAGCAGCCCGGGCGGAAGCTCCTACGAGCAGTACTTC; CDR3: CASSPGGSSYEQYF
size: many; D: NA; J: TRBJ1-5; length: 15; V: TRBV6-5; DNA: TGTGCCAGCAGTTACAGTCATGATAGCAATCAGCCCCAGCATTTT; CDR3: CASSYSHDSNQPQHF
size: NA; D: NA; J: TRBJ2-3; length: 14; V: TRBV20-1; DNA: TGCAGTACGGAGTCTCGGGACGCCGGAGATACGCAGTATTTT; CDR3: CSTESRDAGDTQYF
size: few; D: NA; J: TRBJ1-2; length: 10; V: TRBV20-1; DNA: TGCAGTTCTGGGAAGGATGGCTACACCTTC; CDR3: CSSGKDGYTF
size: NA; D: TRBD2; J: TRBJ2-2; length: 15; V: TRBV11-2; DNA: TGTGCCAGCAGCTTAGAAGCGGGAGAGACCGGGGAGCTGTTTTTT; CDR3: CASSLEAGETGELFF
size: many; D: NA; J: TRBJ1-1; length: 12; V: TRBV18; DNA: TGTGCCAGCTCACCTAGGGCGGATGAAGCTTTCTTT; CDR3: CASSPRADEAFF
size: many; D: TRBD1; J: TRBJ1-1; length: 16; V: TRBV5-1; DNA: TGCGCCAGCAGCTCTCCAGGGGGAATCATGAACACTGAAGCTTTCTTT; CDR3: CASSSPGGIMNTEAFF
size: NA; D: NA; J: TRBJ2-7; length: 13; V: TRBV27; DNA: TGTGCCAGCAGTGCGGCTAGGTGGGGCGAGCAGTACTTC; CDR3: CASSAARWGEQYF
size: NA; D: NA; J: TRBJ2-7; length: 14; V: TRBV6-1; DNA: TGTGCCAGCAGTAAACCCAGGGGCGAGGACGAGCAGTACTTC; CDR3: CASSKPRGEDEQYF
size: many; D: TRBD2; J: TRBJ2-5; length: 12; V: TRBV20-1; DNA: TGCAGTGCAACGGGACTAGTAAAGACCCAGTACTTC; CDR3: CSATGLVKTQYF